This is a list of T cell receptor beta chains from one sample in a study of blood T cell repertoires in COVID-19. Sequencing was performed with immunoSEQ multiplex PCR; in TCRdb, only in-frame clones are kept and a portion is missing. The table shows approximately 190,000 clones, with around 86% occurring only once. Sequenced sample: PBMCs or T cells enriched from blood (not recorded which). These receptors were collected from a woman in her forties in a cohort exposed to, infected with or recovered from COVID-19 (not recorded which). The CDR3 runs from the conserved cysteine through the conserved F or W. The D gene is left open where the match is weak. Where a row states a size, it is once, few, many or the class of an expanded clone; other rows omit it.

TRBV13	TRBJ1-1	-	TRBD1	CASGQANTEAFF	TGTGCCAGCGGACAGGCGAACACTGAAGCTTTCTTT
TRBV19	TRBJ1-2	-	-	CASSIREGYGYTF	TGTGCCAGTAGTATCCGGGAGGGCTATGGCTACACCTTC
TRBV5-1	TRBJ1-2	-	TRBD1	CASSTDRGGYTF	TGCGCCAGCAGCACGGACAGGGGCGGCTACACCTTC
TRBV4-3	TRBJ2-2	few	-	CASSQDPAGSNTGELFF	TGCGCCAGCAGCCAAGATCCGGCGGGATCGAACACCGGGGAGCTGTTTTTT
TRBV7-6	TRBJ2-7	-	-	CASSLDQGSEQYF	TGTGCCAGCAGCTTAGACCAGGGCTCCGAGCAGTACTTC
TRBV21-1	TRBJ1-1	-	-	CASSKEGRVGTMNTEAFF	TGTGCCAGCAGCAAAGAGGGCAGAGTTGGGACAATGAACACTGAAGCTTTCTTT
TRBV7-9	TRBJ2-7	-	-	CASIPSVRFEQYF	TGTGCCAGCATCCCCAGTGTGCGGTTCGAGCAGTACTTC
TRBV5-1	TRBJ2-3	-	TRBD1	CASSQWDRGQADTQYF	TGCGCCAGCAGCCAATGGGACAGGGGGCAAGCAGATACGCAGTATTTT
TRBV7-8	TRBJ1-4	once	-	CASSFSGAPNEKLFF	TGTGCCAGCAGCTTTTCAGGGGCCCCTAATGAAAAACTGTTTTTT
TRBV6-5	TRBJ1-1	-	-	CASSYRTEAFF	TGTGCCAGCAGTTACCGGACTGAAGCTTTCTTT
TRBV5-5	TRBJ2-2	-	-	CASSHREGGTGELFF	TGTGCCAGCAGCCACAGGGAGGGGGGCACCGGGGAGCTGTTTTTT
TRBV29-1	TRBJ1-1	-	TRBD1	CSVTDRTNTEAFF	TGCAGCGTTACGGACAGGACGAACACTGAAGCTTTCTTT
TRBV3-1/TRBV3-2	TRBJ1-2	-	-	CASSQEGAPYGYTF	TGTGCCAGCAGCCAAGAAGGGGCGCCCTATGGCTACACCTTC
TRBV5-5	TRBJ2-5	-	-	CASRPRQLETQYF	TGTGCCAGCAGACCTCGACAGCTTGAGACCCAGTACTTC
TRBV6-5	TRBJ1-1	once	-	CASGQQQPNTEAFF	TGTGCCAGCGGACAACAGCAGCCGAACACTGAAGCTTTCTTT
TRBV29-1	TRBJ1-1	-	-	CSVVSLLNTEAFF	TGCAGCGTTGTTTCCCTCCTGAACACTGAAGCTTTCTTT
TRBV7-6	TRBJ2-7	-	-	CASSLDPSYEQYF	TGTGCCAGCAGCTTAGATCCTTCCTACGAGCAGTACTTC
TRBV14	TRBJ2-7	-	-	CASRATGSRNEQYF	TGTGCCAGCAGGGCGACAGGATCCAGGAACGAGCAGTACTTC
TRBV19	TRBJ1-1	-	-	CASSPKVGGWTEAFF	TGTGCCAGTAGTCCCAAGGTGGGGGGGTGGACTGAAGCTTTCTTT
TRBV4-1	TRBJ1-2	-	-	CASSQDHEVPSF	TGCGCCAGCAGCCAAGACCACGAAGTTCCCAGCTTC
TRBV4-2	TRBJ1-1	-	TRBD1	CASSQDPGDRGNTEAFF	TGTGCCAGCAGCCAAGATCCAGGGGACAGGGGTAACACTGAAGCTTTCTTT
TRBV7-8	TRBJ1-2	-	-	CASSMFSDSPFYGYTF	TGTGCCAGCAGCATGTTCAGTGACAGCCCCTTCTATGGCTACACCTTC